This TCR beta chain was observed in a study of blood T cell repertoires in COVID-19. The CDR3 extends over 12 amino acids. V was shortened by 5 bases and J by 3 bases, with 7 bases between the two germline ends. Germline V gene data show CDR1 as LNHDA and CDR2 as SQIVND (reference sequence). Data came from immunoSEQ multiplex PCR; TCRdb stores just in-frame clones and leaves some out. Of about 410,000 clones listed, about 90% are singletons. Sample: PBMCs or T cells enriched from blood (not recorded which). The chain has TRBV19 and TRBJ1-2, with D unclear. This clonotype originated in a woman in her twenties or thirties who had recovered from COVID-19. The CDR3 here is CASSLSDYGYTF. The CDR3 nucleotides read TGTGCCAGTAGTCTGTCGGACTATGGCTACACCTTC.